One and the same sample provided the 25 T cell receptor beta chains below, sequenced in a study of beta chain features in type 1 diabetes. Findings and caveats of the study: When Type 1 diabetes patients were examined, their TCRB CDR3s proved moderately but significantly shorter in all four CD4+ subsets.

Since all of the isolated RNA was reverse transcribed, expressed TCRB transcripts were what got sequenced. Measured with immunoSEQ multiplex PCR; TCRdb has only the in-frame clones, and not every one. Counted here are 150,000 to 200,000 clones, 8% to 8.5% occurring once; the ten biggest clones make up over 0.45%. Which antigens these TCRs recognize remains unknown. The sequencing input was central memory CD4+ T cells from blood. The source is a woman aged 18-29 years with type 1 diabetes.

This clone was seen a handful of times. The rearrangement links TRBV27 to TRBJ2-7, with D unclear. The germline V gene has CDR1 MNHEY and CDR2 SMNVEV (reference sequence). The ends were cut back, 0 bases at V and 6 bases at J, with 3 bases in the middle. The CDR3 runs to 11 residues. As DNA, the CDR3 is TGTGCCAGCAGTTTATCGGCCGAGCAGTACTTC. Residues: CASSLSAEQYF.

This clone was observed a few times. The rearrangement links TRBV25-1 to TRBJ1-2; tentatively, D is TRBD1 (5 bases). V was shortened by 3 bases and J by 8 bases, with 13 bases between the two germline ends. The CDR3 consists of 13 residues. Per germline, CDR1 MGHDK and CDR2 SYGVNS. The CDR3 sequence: CASSDGGYRGYTF. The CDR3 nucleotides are TGTGCCAGCAGTGACGGGGGTTATAGGGGCTACACCTTC.

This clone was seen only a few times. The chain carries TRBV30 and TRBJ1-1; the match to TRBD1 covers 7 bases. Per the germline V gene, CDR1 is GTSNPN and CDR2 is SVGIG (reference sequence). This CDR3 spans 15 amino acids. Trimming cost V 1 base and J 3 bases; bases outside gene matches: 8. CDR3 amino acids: CAWSAGTGVHTEAFF. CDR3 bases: TGTGCCTGGAGTGCGGGAACAGGGGTACACACTGAAGCTTTCTTT.

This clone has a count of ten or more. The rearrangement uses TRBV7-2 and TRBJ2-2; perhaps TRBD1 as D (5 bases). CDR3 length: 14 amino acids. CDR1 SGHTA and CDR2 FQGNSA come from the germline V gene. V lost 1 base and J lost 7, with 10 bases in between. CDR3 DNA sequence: TGTGCCAGCAGCTTAGAGAGACAGTTCGGGGAGCTGTTTTTT. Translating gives CASSLERQFGELFF.

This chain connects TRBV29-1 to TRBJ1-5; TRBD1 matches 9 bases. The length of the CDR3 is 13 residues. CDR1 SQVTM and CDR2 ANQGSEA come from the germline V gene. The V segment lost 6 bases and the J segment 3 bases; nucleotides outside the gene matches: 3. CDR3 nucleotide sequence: TGCAGCGTACAGGGGGCTTACAATCAGCCCCAGCATTTT. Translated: CSVQGAYNQPQHF.

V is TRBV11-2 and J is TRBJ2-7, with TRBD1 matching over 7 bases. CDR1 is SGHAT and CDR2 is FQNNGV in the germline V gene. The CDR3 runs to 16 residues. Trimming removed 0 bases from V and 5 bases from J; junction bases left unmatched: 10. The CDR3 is CASSLDPFYRGDEQYF. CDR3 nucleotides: TGTGCCAGCAGCTTAGACCCCTTCTACAGGGGCGACGAGCAGTACTTC.

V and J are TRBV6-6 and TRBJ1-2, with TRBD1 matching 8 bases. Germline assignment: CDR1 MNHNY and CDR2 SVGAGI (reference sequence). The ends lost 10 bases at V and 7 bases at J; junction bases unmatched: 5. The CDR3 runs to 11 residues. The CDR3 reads CAIRQGAGYTF. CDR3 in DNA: TGTGCCATCAGGCAGGGGGCTGGCTACACCTTC.

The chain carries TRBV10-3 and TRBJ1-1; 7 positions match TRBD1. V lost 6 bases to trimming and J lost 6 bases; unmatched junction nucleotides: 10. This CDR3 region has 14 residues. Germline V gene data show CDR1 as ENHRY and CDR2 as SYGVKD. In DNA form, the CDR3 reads TGTGCCATCAGGCGACAGGGTTGGGAAGCTGAAGCTTTCTTT. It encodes CAIRRQGWEAEAFF.

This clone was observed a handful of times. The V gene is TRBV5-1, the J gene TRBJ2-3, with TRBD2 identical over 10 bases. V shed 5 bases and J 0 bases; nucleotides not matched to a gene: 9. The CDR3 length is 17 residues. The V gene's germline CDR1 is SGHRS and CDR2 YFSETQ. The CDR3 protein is CASSPQLAGTSTDTQYF. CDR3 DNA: TGCGCCAGCAGTCCCCAACTAGCGGGGACTAGCACAGATACGCAGTATTTT.

CDR3 sequence reads: CASSLDRDYGYTF. CDR3 in DNA: TGTGCCAGCAGCTTAGACAGGGACTATGGCTACACCTTC. This sequence joins TRBV7-2 and TRBJ1-2, with D perhaps matching TRBD1 (6 bases). The germline CDR1 and CDR2 sequences are SGHTA and FQGNSA. Trimming cost V 1 base and J 3 bases, with 6 bases left between them. This CDR3 contains 13 residues.

CDR3 sequence: CASTLSGQGAYEQYF. The CDR3 DNA reads TGTGCCAGCACCCTCTCGGGACAGGGGGCGTACGAGCAGTACTTC. The V gene is TRBV11-2, the J gene TRBJ2-7; 12 bases are shared with TRBD1. Germline-derived CDR1 and CDR2 are SGHAT and FQNNGV. CDR3 length: 15 residues. J gave up 4 bases and V 7 bases, and 8 bases lay outside the gene matches.

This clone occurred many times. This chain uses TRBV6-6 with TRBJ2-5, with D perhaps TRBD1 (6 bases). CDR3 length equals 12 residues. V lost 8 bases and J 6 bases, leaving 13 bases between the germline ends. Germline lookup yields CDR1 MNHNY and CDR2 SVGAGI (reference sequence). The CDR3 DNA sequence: TGTGCCAGCGATGGGGGACAAAAGACCCAGTACTTC. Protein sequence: CASDGGQKTQYF.

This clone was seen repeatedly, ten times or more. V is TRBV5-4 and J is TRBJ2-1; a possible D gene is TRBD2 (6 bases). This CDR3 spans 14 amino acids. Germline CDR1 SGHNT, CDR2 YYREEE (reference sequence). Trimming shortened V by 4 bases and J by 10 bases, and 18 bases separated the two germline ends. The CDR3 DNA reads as TGTGCCAGCAGCGTAGCGGCAAGTGGAGACGAGCAGTTCTTC. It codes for CASSVAASGDEQFF.

CDR3 DNA sequence: TGTGCCAGCAGCTTTTCTGAGGGGGCTTACTCTGGGGCCAACGTCCTGACTTTC. It translates to CASSFSEGAYSGANVLTF. The chain joins TRBV7-3 to TRBJ2-6, with 7 bases matching TRBD1. The CDR3 loop spans 18 amino acids. Germline values: CDR1 SGHTA, CDR2 FQGTGA. V shed 3 bases and J 0 bases; nucleotides not matched to a gene: 8.

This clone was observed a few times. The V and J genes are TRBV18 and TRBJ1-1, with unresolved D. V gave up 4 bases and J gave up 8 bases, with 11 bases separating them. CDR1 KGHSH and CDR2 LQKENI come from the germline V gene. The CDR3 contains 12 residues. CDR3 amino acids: CASSQSKSEAFF. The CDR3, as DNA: TGTGCCAGCTCACAGTCGAAAAGCGAAGCTTTCTTT.

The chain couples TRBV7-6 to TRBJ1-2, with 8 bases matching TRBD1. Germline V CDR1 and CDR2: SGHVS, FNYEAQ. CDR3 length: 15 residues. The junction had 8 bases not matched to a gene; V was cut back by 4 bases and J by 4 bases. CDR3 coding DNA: TGTGCCAGCAGCTCCGGACAGGGCGGTGGCTATGGCTACACCTTC. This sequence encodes CASSSGQGGGYGYTF.

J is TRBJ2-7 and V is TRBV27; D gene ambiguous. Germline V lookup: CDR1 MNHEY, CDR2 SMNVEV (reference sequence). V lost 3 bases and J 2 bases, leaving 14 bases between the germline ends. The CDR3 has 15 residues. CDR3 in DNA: TGTGCCAGCAGTTTGGTCGGAGCGAGACCCTACGAGCAGTACTTC. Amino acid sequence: CASSLVGARPYEQYF.

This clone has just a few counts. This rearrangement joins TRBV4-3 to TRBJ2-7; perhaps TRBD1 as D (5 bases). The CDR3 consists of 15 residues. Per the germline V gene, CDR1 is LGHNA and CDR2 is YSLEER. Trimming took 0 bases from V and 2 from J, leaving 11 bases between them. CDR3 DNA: TGCGCCAGCAGCCAAGACAGGGTTGGGCCCTACGAGCAGTACTTC. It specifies CASSQDRVGPYEQYF.

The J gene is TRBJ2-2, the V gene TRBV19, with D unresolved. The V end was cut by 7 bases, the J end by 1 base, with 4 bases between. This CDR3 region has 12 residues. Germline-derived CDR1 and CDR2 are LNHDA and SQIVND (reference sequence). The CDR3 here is CASNLNTGELFF. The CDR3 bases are TGTGCCAGTAATCTGAACACCGGGGAGCTGTTTTTT.

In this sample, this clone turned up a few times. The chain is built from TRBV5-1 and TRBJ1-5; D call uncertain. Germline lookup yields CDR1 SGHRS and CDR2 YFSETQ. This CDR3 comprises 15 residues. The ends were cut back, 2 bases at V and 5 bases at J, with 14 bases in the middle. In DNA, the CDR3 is TGCGCCAGCAGCTTAATGCGGCCGACCGATCAGCCCCAGCATTTT. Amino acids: CASSLMRPTDQPQHF.

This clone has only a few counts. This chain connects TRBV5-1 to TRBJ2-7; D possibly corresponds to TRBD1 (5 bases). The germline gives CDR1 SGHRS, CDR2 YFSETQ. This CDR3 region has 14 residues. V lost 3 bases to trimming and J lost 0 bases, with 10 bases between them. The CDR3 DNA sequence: TGCGCCAGCAGCTCGGGCAGGGCCTCCTACGAGCAGTACTTC. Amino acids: CASSSGRASYEQYF.

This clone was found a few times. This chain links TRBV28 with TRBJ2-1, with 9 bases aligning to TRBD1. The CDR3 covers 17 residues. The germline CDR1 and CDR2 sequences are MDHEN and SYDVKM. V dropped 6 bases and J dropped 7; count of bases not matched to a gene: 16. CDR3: CASSPAIGTGTSNEQFF. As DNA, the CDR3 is TGTGCCAGCAGCCCGGCTATCGGGACAGGGACGTCGAATGAGCAGTTCTTC. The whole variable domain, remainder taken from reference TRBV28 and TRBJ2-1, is DVKVTQSSRYLVKRTGEKVFLECVQDMDHENMFWYRQDPGLGLRLIYFSYDVKMKEKGDIPEGYSVSREKKERFSLILESASTNQTSMYLCASSPAIGTGTSNEQFFGPGTRLTVL.

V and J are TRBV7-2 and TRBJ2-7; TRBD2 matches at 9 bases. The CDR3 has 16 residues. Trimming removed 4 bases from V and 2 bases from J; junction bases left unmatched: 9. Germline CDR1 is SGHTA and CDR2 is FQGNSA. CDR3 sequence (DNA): TGTGCCAGCAGCTCCTTCATGACTAGCGGAACCTACGAGCAGTACTTC. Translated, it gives CASSSFMTSGTYEQYF.

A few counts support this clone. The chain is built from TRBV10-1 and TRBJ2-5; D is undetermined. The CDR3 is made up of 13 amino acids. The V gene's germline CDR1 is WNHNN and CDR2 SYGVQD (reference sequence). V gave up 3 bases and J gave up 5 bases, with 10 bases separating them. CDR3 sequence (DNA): TGCGCCAGCAGTGACCCAAGCATGGAGACCCAGTACTTC. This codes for CASSDPSMETQYF.

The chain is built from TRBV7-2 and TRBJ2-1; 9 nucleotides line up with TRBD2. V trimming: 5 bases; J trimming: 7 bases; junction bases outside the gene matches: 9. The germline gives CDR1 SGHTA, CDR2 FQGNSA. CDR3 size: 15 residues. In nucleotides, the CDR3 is TGTGCCAGCAGCCCGATGGGACTAGCTGGGAATGAGCAGTTCTTC. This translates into CASSPMGLAGNEQFF.